The 10 T cell receptor beta chains presented below share a single source sample, sequenced in a study of T cells expressing NK-cell markers. Each CDR3 protein gets one entry in TCRdb, which reprocessed the 5' RACE reads and gives no DNA. The ten most abundant clones cover over 1.3% of a sample with about 460,000 distinct CDR3 sequences. Specimen: blood T cells: a sorted CD56 or NKG2C T cell subset, CD4+ or CD8+ T cells, or bulk PBMC T cells (not recorded which). The source is a woman in her fifties or sixties in good health.

The rearrangement uses TRBV29-1 and TRBJ2-5. CDR1 SQVTM and CDR2 ANQGSEA come from the germline V gene. The CDR3 runs to 13 residues. The CDR3 here is CSVARVSQETQYF. Based on the CDR3 plus reference TRBV29-1 and TRBJ2-5, the full variable domain is SAVISQKPSRDICQRGTSLTIQCQVDSQVTMMFWYRQQPGQSLTLIATANQGSEATYESGFVIDKFPISRPNLTFSTLTVSNMSPEDSSIYLCSVARVSQETQYFGPGTRLLVL.

The V and J genes are TRBV20-1 and TRBJ1-2; the TRBD1 assignment by TCRdb is unverifiable without DNA. Germline-derived CDR1 and CDR2 are DFQATT and SNEGSKA (reference sequence). This CDR3 is built from 14 residues. The CDR3 protein is CSASWDLPNYGYTF.

The chain employs TRBV12-3 or TRBV12-4 and TRBJ1-1; TCRdb calls TRBD1, which cannot be checked without DNA. The CDR3 consists of 16 residues. The CDR3 is CASSLEGGLGSTEAFF.

The chain recombines TRBV12-3 or TRBV12-4 with TRBJ2-5; TCRdb gives TRBD2 as the D gene, but with no DNA this cannot be confirmed. CDR3 length equals 16 residues. The CDR3 spells CASSLALAGALKTQYF.

This chain uses TRBV5-1 with TRBJ2-1; there is no DNA to check the TCRdb D call of TRBD2. The length of the CDR3 is 14 residues. CDR1 and CDR2 (germline): SGHRS, YFSETQ. CDR3: CASSGRPSYNEQFF.

The chain combines TRBV7-2 with TRBJ2-5. Germline V lookup: CDR1 SGHTA, CDR2 FQGNSA. The CDR3 runs to 16 residues. CDR3 protein: CASSLGASWGQETQYF. The full variable domain, completed using reference TRBV7-2 and TRBJ2-5, is GAGVSQSPSNKVTEKGKDVELRCDPISGHTALYWYRQSLGQGLEFLIYFQGNSAPDKSGLPSDRFSAERTGGSVSTLTIQRTQQEDSAVYLCASSLGASWGQETQYFGPGTRLLVL.

J is TRBJ2-1 and V is TRBV12-3 or TRBV12-4; TCRdb's D call of TRBD1 is untestable without DNA. CDR3 size: 15 residues. The CDR3 protein is CASSWDRGPGDEQFF.

The V gene is TRBV3-1, the J gene TRBJ1-4; TCRdb lists TRBD1, though no DNA is available to test this call. Germline values: CDR1 LGHDT, CDR2 YNNKEL (reference sequence). This CDR3 contains 16 residues. The CDR3 reads CASSHLDRVVGEKLFF.

The rearrangement uses TRBV12-3 or TRBV12-4 and TRBJ2-1; TCRdb lists TRBD1, though no DNA is available to test this call. This CDR3 spans 15 amino acids. CDR3 sequence reads: CASSLRQAWDNEQFF.

This rearrangement joins TRBV24-1 to TRBJ1-1. CDR3 length equals 16 residues. Germline V gene lookup returns CDR1 KGHDR and CDR2 SFDVKD. The CDR3: CATSGSGGGGFPEAFF.